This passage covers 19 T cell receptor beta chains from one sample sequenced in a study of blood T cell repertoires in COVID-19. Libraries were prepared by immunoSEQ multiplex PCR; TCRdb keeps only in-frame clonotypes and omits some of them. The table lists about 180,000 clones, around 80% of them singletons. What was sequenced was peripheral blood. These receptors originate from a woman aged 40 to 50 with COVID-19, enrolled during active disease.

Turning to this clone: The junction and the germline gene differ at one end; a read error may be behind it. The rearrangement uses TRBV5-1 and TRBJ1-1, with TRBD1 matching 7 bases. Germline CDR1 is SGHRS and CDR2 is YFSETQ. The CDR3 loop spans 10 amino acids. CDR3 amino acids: CASSLGQAQF. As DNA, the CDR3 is TGCGCCAGCAGTTTAGGACAGGCCCAGTTT.

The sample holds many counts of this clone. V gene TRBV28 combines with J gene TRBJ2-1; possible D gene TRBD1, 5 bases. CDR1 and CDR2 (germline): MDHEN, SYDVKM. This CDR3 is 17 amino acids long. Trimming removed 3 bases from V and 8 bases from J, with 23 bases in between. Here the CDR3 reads CASSFKTTTLLGDEQFF. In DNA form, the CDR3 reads TGTGCCAGCAGTTTTAAGACAACTACCCTTTTAGGGGATGAGCAGTTCTTC.

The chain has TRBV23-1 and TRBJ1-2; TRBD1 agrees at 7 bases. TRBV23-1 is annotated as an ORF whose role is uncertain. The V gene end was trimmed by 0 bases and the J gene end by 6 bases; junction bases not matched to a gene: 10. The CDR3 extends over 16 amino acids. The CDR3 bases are TGCGCCAGCAGTCAATCGAATTCCCGACAGGGTAATGGCTACACCTTC. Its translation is CASSQSNSRQGNGYTF.

The CDR3 loop reads CASRPFGRGDGYTF. The DNA for the CDR3 is TGTGCCAGTAGGCCCTTCGGCAGGGGGGATGGCTACACCTTC. The V gene is TRBV19, the J gene TRBJ1-2; 7 bases are a match to TRBD1. The V and J ends lost 6 bases and 6 bases, in that order; junction bases with no gene match: 10. CDR1 and CDR2 (germline): LNHDA, SQIVND (reference sequence). This CDR3 region has 14 residues.

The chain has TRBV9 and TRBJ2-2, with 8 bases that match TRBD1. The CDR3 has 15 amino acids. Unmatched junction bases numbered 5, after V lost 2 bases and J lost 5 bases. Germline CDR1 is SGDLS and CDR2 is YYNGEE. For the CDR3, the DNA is TGTGCCAGCAGCGTCTACAGGGGGAGGACCGGGGAGCTGTTTTTT. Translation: CASSVYRGRTGELFF. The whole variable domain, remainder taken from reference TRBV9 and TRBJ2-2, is DSGVTQTPKHLITATGQRVTLRCSPRSGDLSVYWYQQSLDQGLQFLIQYYNGEERAKGNILERFSAQQFPDLHSELNLSSLELGDSALYFCASSVYRGRTGELFFGEGSRLTVL.

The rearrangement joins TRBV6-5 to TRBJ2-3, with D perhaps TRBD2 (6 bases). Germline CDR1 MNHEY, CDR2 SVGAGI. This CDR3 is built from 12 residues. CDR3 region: CGWRELADTQYF. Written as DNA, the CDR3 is TGTGGGTGGCGGGAATTGGCAGATACGCAGTATTTT.

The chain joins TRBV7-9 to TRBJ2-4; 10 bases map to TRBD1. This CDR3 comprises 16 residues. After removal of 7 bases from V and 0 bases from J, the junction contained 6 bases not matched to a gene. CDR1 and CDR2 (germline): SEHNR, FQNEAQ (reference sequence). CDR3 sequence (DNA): TGTGCCAGCACCCCGGGACAGGGGCTAGCCAAAAACATTCAGTACTTC. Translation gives CASTPGQGLAKNIQYF. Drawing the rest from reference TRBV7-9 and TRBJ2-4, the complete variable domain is DTGVSQNPRHKITKRGQNVTFRCDPISEHNRLYWYRQTLGQGPEFLTYFQNEAQLEKSRLLSDRFSAERPKGSFSTLEIQRTEQGDSAMYLCASTPGQGLAKNIQYFGAGTRLSVL.

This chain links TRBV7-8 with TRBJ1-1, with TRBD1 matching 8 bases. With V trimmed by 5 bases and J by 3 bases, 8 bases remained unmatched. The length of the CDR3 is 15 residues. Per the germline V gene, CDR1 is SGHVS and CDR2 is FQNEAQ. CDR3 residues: CASSKSRGQDTEAFF. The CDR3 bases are TGTGCCAGCAGCAAATCCAGGGGGCAGGACACTGAAGCTTTCTTT. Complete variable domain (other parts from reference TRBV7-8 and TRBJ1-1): GAGVSQSPRYKVAKRGQDVALRCDPISGHVSLFWYQQALGQGPEFLTYFQNEAQLDKSGLPSDRFFAERPEGSVSTLKIQRTQQEDSAVYLCASSKSRGQDTEAFFGQGTRLTVV.

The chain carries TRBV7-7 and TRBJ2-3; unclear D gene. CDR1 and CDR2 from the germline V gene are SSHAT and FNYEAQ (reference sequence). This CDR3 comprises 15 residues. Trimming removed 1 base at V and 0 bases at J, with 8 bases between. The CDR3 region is CASSLEPASTDTQYF. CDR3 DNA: TGTGCCAGCAGCTTAGAACCAGCGAGCACAGATACGCAGTATTTT.

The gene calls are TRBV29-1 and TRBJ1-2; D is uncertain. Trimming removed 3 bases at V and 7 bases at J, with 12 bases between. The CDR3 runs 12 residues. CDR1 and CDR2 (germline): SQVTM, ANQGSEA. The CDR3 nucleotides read TGCAGCGTTGATGGCTGGGCCCGTGGCTACACCTTC. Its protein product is CSVDGWARGYTF.

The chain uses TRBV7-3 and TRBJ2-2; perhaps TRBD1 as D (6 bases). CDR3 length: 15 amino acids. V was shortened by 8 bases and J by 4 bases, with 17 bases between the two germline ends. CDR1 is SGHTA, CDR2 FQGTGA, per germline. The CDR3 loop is CASSGAGWGTGELFF. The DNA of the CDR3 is TGTGCCAGCTCAGGGGCAGGGTGGGGCACCGGGGAGCTGTTTTTT.

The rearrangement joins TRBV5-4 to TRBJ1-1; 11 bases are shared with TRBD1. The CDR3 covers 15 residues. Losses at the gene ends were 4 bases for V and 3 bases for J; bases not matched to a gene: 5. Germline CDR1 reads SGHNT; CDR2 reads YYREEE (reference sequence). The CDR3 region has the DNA TGTGCCAGCAGCCCAAGGACAGGGGGCCACACTGAAGCTTTCTTT. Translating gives CASSPRTGGHTEAFF.

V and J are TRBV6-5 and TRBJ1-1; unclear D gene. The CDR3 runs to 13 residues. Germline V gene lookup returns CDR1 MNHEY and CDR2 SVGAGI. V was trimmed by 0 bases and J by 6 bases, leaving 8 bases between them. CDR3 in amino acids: CASSYSSMSEAFF. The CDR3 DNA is TGTGCCAGCAGTTACTCTTCCATGTCTGAAGCTTTCTTT.

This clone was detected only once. CDR3 sequence (DNA): TGTGCCAGCAGTTGGAGTATGGAATACGAGCAGTACTTC. It encodes CASSWSMEYEQYF. V is TRBV27 and J is TRBJ2-7, with no clear D. Trimming cost V 4 bases and J 4 bases, with 11 bases left between them. The CDR3 spans 13 residues. Per the germline V gene, CDR1 is MNHEY and CDR2 is SMNVEV (reference sequence).

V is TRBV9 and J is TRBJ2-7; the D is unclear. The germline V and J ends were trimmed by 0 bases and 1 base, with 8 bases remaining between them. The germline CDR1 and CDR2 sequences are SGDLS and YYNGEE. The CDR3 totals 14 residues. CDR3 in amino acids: CASSVGVASYEQYF. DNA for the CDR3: TGTGCCAGCAGCGTAGGAGTAGCTTCCTACGAGCAGTACTTC.

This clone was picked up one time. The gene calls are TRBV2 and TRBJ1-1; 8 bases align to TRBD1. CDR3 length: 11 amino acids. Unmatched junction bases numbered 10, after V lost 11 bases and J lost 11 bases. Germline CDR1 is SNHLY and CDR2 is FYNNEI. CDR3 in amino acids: CAGVRGRGAFF. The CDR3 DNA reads TGTGCCGGGGTCAGGGGGCGCGGGGCTTTCTTT.

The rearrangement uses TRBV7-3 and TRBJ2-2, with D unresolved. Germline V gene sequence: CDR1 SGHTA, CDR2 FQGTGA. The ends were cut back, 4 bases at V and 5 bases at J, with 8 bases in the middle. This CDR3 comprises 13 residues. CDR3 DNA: TGTGCCAGCAGCTCTATAACTACCGGGGAGCTGTTTTTT. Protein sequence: CASSSITTGELFF.

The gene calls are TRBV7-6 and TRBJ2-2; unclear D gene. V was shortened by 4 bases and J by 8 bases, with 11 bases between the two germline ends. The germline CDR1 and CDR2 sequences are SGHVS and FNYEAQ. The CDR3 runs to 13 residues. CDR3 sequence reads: CASSSNRVGELFF. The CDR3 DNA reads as TGTGCCAGCAGCTCTAATCGCGTTGGGGAGCTGTTTTTT.

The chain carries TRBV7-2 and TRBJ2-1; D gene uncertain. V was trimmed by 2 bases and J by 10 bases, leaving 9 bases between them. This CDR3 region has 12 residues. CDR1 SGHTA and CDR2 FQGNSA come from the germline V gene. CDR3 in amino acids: CASSLSGGEQFF. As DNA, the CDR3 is TGTGCCAGCAGCTTAAGTGGCGGCGAGCAGTTCTTC.